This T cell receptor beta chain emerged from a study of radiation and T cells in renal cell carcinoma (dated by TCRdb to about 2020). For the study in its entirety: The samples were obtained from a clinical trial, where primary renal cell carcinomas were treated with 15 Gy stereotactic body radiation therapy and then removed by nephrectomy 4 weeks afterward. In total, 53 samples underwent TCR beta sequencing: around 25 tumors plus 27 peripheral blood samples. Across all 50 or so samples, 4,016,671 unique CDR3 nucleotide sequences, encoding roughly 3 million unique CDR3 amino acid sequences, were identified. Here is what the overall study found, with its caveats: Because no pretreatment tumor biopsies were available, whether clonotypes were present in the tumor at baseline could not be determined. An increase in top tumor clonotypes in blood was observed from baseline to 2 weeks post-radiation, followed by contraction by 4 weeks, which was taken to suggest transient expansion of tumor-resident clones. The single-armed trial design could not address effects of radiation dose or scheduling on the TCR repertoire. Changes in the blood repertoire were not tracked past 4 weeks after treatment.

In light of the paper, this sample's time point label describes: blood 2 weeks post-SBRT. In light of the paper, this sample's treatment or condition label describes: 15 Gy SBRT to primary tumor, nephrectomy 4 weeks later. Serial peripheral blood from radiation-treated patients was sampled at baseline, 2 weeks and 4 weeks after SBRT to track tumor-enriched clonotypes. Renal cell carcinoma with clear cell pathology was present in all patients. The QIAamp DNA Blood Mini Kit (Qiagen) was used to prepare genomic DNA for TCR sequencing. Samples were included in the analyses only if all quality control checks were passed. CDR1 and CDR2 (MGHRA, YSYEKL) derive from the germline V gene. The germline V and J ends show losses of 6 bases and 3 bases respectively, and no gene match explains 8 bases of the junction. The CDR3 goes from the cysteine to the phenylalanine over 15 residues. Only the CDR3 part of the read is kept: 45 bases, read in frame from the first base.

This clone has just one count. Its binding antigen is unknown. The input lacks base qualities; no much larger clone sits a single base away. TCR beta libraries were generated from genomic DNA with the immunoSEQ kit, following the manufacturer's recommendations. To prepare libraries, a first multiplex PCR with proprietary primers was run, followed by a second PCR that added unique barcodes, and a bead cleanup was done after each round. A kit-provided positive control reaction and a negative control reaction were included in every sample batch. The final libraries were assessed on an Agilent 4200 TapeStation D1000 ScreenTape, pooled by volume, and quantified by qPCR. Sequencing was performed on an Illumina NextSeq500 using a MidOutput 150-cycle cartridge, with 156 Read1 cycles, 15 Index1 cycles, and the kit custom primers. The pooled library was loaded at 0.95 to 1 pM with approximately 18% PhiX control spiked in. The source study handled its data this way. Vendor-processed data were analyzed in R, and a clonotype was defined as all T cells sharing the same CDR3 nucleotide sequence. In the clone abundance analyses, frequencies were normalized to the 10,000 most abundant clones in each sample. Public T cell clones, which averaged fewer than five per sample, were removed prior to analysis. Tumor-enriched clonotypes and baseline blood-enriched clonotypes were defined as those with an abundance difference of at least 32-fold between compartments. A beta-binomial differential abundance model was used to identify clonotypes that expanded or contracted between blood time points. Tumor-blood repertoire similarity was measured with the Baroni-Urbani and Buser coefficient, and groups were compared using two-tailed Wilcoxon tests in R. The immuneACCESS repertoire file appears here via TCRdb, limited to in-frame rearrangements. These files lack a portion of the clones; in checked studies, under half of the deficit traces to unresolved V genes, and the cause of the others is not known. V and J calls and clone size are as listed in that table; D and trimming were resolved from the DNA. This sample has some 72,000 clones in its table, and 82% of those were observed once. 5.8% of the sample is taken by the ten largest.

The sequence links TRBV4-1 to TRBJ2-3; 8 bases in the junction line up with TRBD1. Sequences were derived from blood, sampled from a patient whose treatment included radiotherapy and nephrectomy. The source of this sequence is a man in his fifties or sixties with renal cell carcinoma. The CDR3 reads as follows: CASRRQGRSTDTQYF. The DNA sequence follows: TGCGCCAGCAGGAGACAGGGGAGGAGTACAGATACGCAGTATTTT.